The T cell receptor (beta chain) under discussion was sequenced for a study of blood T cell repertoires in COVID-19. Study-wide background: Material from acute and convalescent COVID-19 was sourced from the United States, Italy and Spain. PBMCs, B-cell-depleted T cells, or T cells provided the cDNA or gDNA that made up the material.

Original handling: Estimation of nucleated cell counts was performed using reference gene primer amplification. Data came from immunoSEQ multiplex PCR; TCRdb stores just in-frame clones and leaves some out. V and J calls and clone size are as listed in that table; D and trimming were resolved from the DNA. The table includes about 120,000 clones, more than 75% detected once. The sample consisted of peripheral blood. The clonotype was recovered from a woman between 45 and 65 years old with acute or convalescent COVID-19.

The DNA of the CDR3 is TGTGCCAGCAGTGTTGGGAAAACTAGCGTTTCTAGCACAGATACGCAGTATTTT. Translated: CASSVGKTSVSSTDTQYF. The chain employs TRBV6-1 and TRBJ2-3, with 7 bases fitting TRBD2. The CDR3 is made up of 18 amino acids. The junction had 13 bases not matched to a gene; V was cut back by 4 bases and J by 0 bases. Germline V gene lookup returns CDR1 MNHNS and CDR2 SASEGT.